This T cell receptor (beta chain) was obtained from a study of radiation and T cells in renal cell carcinoma. The assay was immunoSEQ multiplex PCR, and TCRdb's table has in-frame clones only and misses some. The sample has more than 65,000 clones; around 86% are singletons. The time point was: blood 2 weeks post-SBRT. Treatment described: 15 Gy SBRT to primary tumor, nephrectomy 4 weeks later. This renal cell carcinoma was of the clear cell type. Unmatched junction bases numbered 5, after V lost 5 bases and J lost 7 bases. This CDR3 spans 15 amino acids. The genes are TRBV23-1 and TRBJ2-3; 14 bases align to TRBD2. TRBV23-1 is annotated as an ORF whose role is uncertain. The sample was blood, taken from a patient whose treatment included radiotherapy and nephrectomy. This TCR was recovered from a woman aged 50 to 60 with renal cell carcinoma. The CDR3 loop reads CASSSTSGGDYTQYF. The CDR3 coding sequence is TGCGCCAGCAGTTCGACTAGCGGGGGGGATTATACGCAGTATTTT.